The T cell receptor beta chain under discussion was sequenced for a study of blood T cell repertoires in COVID-19 (dated by TCRdb to the early 2020s). In the study overall: Samples covering the acute and convalescent phases of COVID-19 were provided by collaborators in the United States, Italy and Spain. The prospective study material was composed of cDNA or gDNA derived from T cells, B-cell-depleted T cells, or PBMCs. Deeply sampled blood TCRbeta repertoires from subjects exposed to, actively infected with, or recovered from COVID-19 were included in the dataset. The repertoires were released in a freely available public database intended as a resource for research on the immune response to SARS-CoV-2. The samples were drawn from two sources: the first 160 participants of the ongoing ImmuneRACE study, and over 1,000 subjects contributed by 6 global collaborators. The sample metadata nearly always contained a de-identified subject ID, COVID-19 status, age in years and sex. Where available, HLA class I and class II types were obtained from metadata supplied by the sample provider rather than from assay-based typing.

One collaborating source in Seattle enrolled patients while the patients were actively infected and followed the patients over time throughout the course of disease. The collaborating institutions used their own protocols to collect whole blood in K2EDTA tubes. For TCRbeta analysis, collaborators shipped samples as frozen whole blood, isolated PBMCs, or DNA extracted from either of those sample types. TCRbeta CDR3 regions were amplified from genomic DNA by means of the immunoSEQ Assay, a bias-controlled multiplex PCR. Turning to the authors' computational methods: The number of nucleated cells in each sample was estimated from the amplification of reference gene primers within the assay. To quantify the absolute abundance of each unique TCRbeta CDR3 rearrangement, sequence reads were collapsed and filtered. Productive Simpson clonality was computed per sample as the square root of Simpson's diversity index over productive rearrangements. The clones in this table, taken by TCRdb from immuneACCESS, are in-frame only. Not every clone is retained; where verified, under half of the shortfall comes from an unresolved V gene, and the cause of the rest is unknown. V, J and clone size reflect that table, while D and trimming were determined from the DNA. The sample table contains 140,000 or so clones; only one count was recorded for 70% to 80% of them. Approximately 5.2% of the sample is taken by the ten largest.

What the research found in general, with its limitations: How much clinical and demographic metadata was included differed by source and by participant, and the metadata was provided uncurated.

For this chain, trimming is 6 bases at the V end and 6 bases at the J end, and the number of junction bases without a gene match is 11. Via the germline V gene, CDR1 is MNHEY and CDR2 SVGAGI. The CDR3 spans 15 residues, from the cysteine through the phenylalanine. The CDR3 DNA has 45 bases and is translated from base 1. Notes on this clone: Its binding antigen is unknown. The input lacks base qualities; no much larger clone sits a single base away.

Rearrangement joined TRBV6-5 to TRBJ1-1, with 9 junctional bases fitting TRBD1. The receptor was isolated from a woman aged 65 to 85 with COVID-19, enrolled during active disease. Sequenced material: peripheral blood. Here the CDR3 is given as CASSPATGGEAEAFF. The base sequence is TGTGCCAGCAGCCCGGCAACAGGGGGCGAGGCTGAAGCTTTCTTT.